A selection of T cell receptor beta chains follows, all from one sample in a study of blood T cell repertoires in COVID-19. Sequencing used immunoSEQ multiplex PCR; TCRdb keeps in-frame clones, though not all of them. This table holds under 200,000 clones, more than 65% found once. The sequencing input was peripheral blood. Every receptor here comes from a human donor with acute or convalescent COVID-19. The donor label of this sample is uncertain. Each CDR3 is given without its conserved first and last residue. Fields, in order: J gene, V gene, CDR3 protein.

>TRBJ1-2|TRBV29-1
SVTTGGPSYT
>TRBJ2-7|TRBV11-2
ASSLDRTGSEQY
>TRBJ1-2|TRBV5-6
ASSLGMGQGFYGYT
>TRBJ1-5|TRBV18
ASSPEEGAAQPQH
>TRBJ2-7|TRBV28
ASTGGGFYEQY
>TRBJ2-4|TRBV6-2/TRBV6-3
ASSSWGRENIQY
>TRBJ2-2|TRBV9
ASSPEGPGELF
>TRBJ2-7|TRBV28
ASSLQGLSTYEQY
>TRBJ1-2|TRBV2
ASLLPGQGYGYT
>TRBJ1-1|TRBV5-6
ASSPTTKPTEAF
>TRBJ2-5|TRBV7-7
ASGGEYQETQY
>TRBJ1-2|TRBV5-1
ASSLGPEDYGYT
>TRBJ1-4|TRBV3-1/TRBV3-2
ASSQDRGMGKLF
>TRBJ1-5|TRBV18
ASSPFHGTNPNSNQPQH
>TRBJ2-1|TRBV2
ASSELSSYNEQF
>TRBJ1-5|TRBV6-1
ASSDSDQPQH
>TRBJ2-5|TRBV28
ASSLYGEPVD
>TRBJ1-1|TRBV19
ASSRTGDGPEAF
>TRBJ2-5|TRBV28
ASSFDRGEETQY
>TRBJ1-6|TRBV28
ASKTGNSPLH
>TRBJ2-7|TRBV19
ASSSIGQTYEQY
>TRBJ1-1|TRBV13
ASSPSLEAF
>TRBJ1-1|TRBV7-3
ASSPGQMNTEAF
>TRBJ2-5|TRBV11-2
ASSSGGGGGMAAETQY
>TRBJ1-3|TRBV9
ASSPPGRASGNTIY
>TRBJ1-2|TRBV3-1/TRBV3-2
ASSQDAANYGYT
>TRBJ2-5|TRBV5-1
ASSRWGSGQETQY
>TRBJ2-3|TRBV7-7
ASSRGLAGEDTQY
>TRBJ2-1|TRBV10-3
AINGGGITGNEQF
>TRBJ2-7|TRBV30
AWSVLGSASYEQY